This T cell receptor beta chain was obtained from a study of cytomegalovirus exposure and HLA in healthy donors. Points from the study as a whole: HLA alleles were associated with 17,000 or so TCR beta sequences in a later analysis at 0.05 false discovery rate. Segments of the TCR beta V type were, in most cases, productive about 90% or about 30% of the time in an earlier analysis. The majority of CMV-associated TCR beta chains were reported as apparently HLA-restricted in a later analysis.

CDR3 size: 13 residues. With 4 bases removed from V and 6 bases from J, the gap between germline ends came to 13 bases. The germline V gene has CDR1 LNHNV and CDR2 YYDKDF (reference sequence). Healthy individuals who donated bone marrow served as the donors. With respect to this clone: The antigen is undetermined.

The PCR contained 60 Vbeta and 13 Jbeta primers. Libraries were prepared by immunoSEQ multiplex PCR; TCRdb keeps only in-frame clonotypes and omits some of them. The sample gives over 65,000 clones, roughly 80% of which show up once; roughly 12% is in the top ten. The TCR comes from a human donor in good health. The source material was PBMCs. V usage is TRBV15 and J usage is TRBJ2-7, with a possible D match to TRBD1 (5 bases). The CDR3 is CATSKGLFSEQYF. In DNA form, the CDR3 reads TGTGCCACCAGCAAGGGGCTCTTTTCCGAGCAGTACTTC.